The entry below gives a single T cell receptor (beta chain) sequence along with its context. The antigen remains unidentified. The V and J ends lost 6 bases and 2 bases respectively, with 14 bases between them. The CDR3 covers 15 residues. Germline V gives CDR1 MGHDK, CDR2 SYGVNS. These data are taken from a study of beta chain features in type 1 diabetes. Study results and limitations: Type 1 diabetes patients showed a moderate but significant shortening of TCRB CDR3s in all four CD4+ subsets. TCRB rearrangement may or may not be influenced by HLA type; here this remained unresolved.

Every isolated RNA sample was fully reverse transcribed, so sequencing captured expressed TCRB transcripts. Generated by immunoSEQ multiplex PCR, the TCRdb table keeps only in-frame clones and is missing some. The sample carries 150,000 to 190,000 clones, 9% to 12% recorded once. It was one heparinised blood draw, averaging about 110 mL, that each donor gave. CD4+ naive, central memory, regulatory and stem cell-like memory subsets were isolated by sorting on CD45RO/CCR7/CD25/CD127/CD95/CD27. The TCR was taken from a man younger than 40 with type 1 diabetes. The specimen was central memory CD4+ T cells from blood. This chain joins TRBV25-1 and TRBJ1-5, with D possibly matching TRBD1 (6 bases). The CDR3 protein is CASRETGSGNQPQHF. The CDR3 DNA reads as TGTGCCAGCAGGGAGACAGGATCCGGCAATCAGCCCCAGCATTTT.